This T cell receptor beta chain was documented in a study of T cell changes during pregnancy in multiple sclerosis. Profiled with immunoSEQ multiplex PCR; TCRdb holds only in-frame clones, not every one. Among under 60,000 clones, approximately 92% were seen once, and the ten largest hold less than 0.25%. The sample consisted of CD4+ T cells from peripheral blood mononuclear cells, taken in the third trimester of pregnancy. The source is a female donor with multiple sclerosis, enrolled in a pregnancy study.

As DNA, the CDR3 is TGTGCCAGCAGTGAAGGGAGAGGCACTGAAGCTTTCTTT. This translates into CASSEGRGTEAFF. The rearrangement uses TRBV2 and TRBJ1-1; D is uncertain. Germline V gene data show CDR1 as SNHLY and CDR2 as FYNNEI. The CDR3 is 13 residues long. Trimming removed 1 base at V and 4 bases at J, with 7 bases between.